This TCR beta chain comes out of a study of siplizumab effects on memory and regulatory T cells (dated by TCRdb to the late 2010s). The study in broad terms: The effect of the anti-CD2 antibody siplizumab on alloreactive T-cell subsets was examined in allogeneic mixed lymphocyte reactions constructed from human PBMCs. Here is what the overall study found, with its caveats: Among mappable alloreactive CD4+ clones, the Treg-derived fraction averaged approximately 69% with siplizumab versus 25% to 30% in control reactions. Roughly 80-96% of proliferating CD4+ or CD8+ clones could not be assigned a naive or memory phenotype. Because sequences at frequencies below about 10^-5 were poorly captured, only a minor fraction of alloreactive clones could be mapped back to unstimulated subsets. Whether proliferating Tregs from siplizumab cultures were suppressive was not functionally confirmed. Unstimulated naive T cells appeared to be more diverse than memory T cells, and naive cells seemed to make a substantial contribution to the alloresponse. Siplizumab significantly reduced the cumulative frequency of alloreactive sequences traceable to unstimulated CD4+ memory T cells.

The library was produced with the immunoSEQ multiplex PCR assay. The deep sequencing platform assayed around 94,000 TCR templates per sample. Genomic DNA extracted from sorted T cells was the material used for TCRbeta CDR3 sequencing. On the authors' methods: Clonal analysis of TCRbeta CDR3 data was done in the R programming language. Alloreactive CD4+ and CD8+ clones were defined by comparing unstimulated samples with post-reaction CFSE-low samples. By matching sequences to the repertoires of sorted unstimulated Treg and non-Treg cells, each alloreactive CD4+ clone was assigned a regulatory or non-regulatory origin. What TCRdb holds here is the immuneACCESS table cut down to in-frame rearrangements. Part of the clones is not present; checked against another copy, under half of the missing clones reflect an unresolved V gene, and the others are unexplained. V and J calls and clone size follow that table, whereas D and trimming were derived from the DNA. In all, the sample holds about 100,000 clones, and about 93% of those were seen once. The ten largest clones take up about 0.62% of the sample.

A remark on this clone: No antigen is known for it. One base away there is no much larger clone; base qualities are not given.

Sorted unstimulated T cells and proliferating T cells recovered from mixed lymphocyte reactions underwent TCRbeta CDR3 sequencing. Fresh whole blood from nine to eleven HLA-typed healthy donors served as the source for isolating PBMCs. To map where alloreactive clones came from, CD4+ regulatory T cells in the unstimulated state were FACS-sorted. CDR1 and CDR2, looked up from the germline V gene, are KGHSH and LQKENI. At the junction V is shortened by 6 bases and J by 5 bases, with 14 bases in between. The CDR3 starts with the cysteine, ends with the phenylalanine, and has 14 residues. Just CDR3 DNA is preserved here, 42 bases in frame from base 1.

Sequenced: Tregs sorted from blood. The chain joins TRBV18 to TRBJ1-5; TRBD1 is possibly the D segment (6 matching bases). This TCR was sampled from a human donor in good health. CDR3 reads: CASSGGGAYQPQHF. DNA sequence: TGTGCCAGCTCGGGCGGGGGGGCCTATCAGCCCCAGCATTTT.